The 15 T cell receptor beta chains below were found in one sample sequenced in a study of cytomegalovirus exposure and HLA in healthy donors. In the PCR, 60 Vbeta and 13 Jbeta primers were used. The data were produced by immunoSEQ multiplex PCR, yet TCRdb's version contains in-frame clones alone and is incomplete. Of 200,000 to 250,000 clones in the sample, 78% were seen once. The sample consisted of PBMCs. The receptors derive from a male donor in good health and CMV-seronegative.

This sequence joins TRBV28 and TRBJ2-7; TRBD2 aligns across 11 bases. CDR1 and CDR2 from the germline V gene are MDHEN and SYDVKM. The CDR3 is made up of 15 amino acids. J lost 6 bases, V lost 6 bases, and 10 bases had no gene match. This CDR3 is CASRRLAGGGGEQYF. Written as DNA, the CDR3 is TGTGCCAGCAGACGTCTAGCGGGAGGAGGGGGCGAGCAGTACTTC.

This clone was observed a few times. This chain joins TRBV4-1 and TRBJ2-7, with TRBD1 identical over 8 bases. The CDR3 consists of 15 residues. Per germline, CDR1 MGHRA and CDR2 YSYEKL. Trimming took 1 base from V and 4 from J; bases not matched to a gene: 6. CDR3 in DNA: TGCGCCAGCAGCCAAGCAGGGGGCGGACAATACGAGCAGTACTTC. As protein: CASSQAGGGQYEQYF.

This chain links TRBV5-4 with TRBJ2-2; 8 bases map to TRBD1. Trimming removed 5 bases from V and 5 bases from J; junction bases left unmatched: 8. The CDR3 length is 15 residues. Germline lookup yields CDR1 SGHNT and CDR2 YYREEE (reference sequence). CDR3 DNA sequence: TGTGCCAGCAGTCTGGACAGGGCGACAACCGGGGAGCTGTTTTTT. Translating gives CASSLDRATTGELFF. The whole variable domain, filled in from reference TRBV5-4 and TRBJ2-2, reads ETGVTQSPTHLIKTRGQQVTLRCSSQSGHNTVSWYQQALGQGPQFIFQYYREEENGRGNFPPRFSGLQFPNYSSELNVNALELDDSALYLCASSLDRATTGELFFGEGSRLTVL.

This clone was detected only a few times. The chain recombines TRBV18 with TRBJ2-5; 7 bases map to TRBD1. After removal of 3 bases from V and 5 bases from J, the junction contained 3 bases not matched to a gene. Germline loops: CDR1 KGHSH, CDR2 LQKENI. The CDR3 is 13 residues long. Here the CDR3 reads CASSPGTVETQYF. The CDR3 DNA is TGTGCCAGCTCACCTGGGACAGTGGAGACCCAGTACTTC.

The chain recombines TRBV27 with TRBJ2-5, with a weak D call TRBD2 (6 bases). The germline CDR1 and CDR2 sequences are MNHEY and SMNVEV (reference sequence). CDR3 length equals 14 residues. V lost 6 bases and J 5 bases, leaving 16 bases between the germline ends. CDR3 bases: TGTGCCAGCAGGAGTCCGGAGGGTGGGGAGACCCAGTACTTC. This translates into CASRSPEGGETQYF.

This clone was counted only a few times. The chain links TRBV7-3 to TRBJ1-3; weak D call: TRBD1 (5 bases). Germline CDR1 is SGHTA and CDR2 is FQGTGA. Trimming left V 5 bases short and J 2 bases short, with 13 bases between. The CDR3 runs to 15 residues. This CDR3 reads CASSPRAGTGNTIYF. In DNA, the CDR3 is TGTGCCAGCAGCCCAAGGGCAGGGACTGGAAACACCATATATTTT.

The chain has TRBV19 and TRBJ1-1, with D unresolved. V dropped 3 bases and J dropped 7 bases, with 15 bases sitting between them. The germline CDR1 and CDR2 sequences are LNHDA and SQIVND (reference sequence). The CDR3 totals 14 residues. This chain's CDR3 is CASSINGQYDEAFF. In nucleotides, the CDR3 is TGTGCCAGTAGTATTAATGGGCAGTATGATGAAGCTTTCTTT. Combining the CDR3 with reference TRBV19 and TRBJ1-1 gives the whole variable domain DGGITQSPKYLFRKEGQNVTLSCEQNLNHDAMYWYRQDPGQGLRLIYYSQIVNDFQKGDIAEGYSVSREKKESFPLTVTSAQKNPTAFYLCASSINGQYDEAFFGQGTRLTVV.

This clone came up once. This sample also contains other DNA sequences that code for the same CDR3. The rearrangement uses TRBV18 and TRBJ2-1, with D possibly TRBD2 on 6 matching bases. The CDR3 runs 13 residues. CDR1 and CDR2 from the germline V gene are KGHSH and LQKENI. Trimming stripped 3 bases from V and 7 bases from J, with 10 bases between. CDR3 coding DNA: TGTGCCAGCTCACCGGTCGGGGGAAATGAGCAGTTCTTC. Protein: CASSPVGGNEQFF.

J is TRBJ1-1 and V is TRBV10-1; D is possibly TRBD1 (5 bases). With 7 bases removed from V and 1 base from J, the gap between germline ends came to 10 bases. Germline V CDR1 and CDR2: WNHNN, SYGVQD (reference sequence). This CDR3 is 13 amino acids long. The CDR3 loop is CASKSGENTEAFF. CDR3 in DNA: TGCGCCAGCAAATCGGGGGAGAACACTGAAGCTTTCTTT.

V and J are TRBV6-6 and TRBJ2-2, with 7 bases matching TRBD1. The V gene's germline CDR1 is MNHNY and CDR2 SVGAGI (reference sequence). CDR3 length: 15 residues. The junction had 10 bases not matched to a gene; V was cut back by 6 bases and J by 6 bases. CDR3 in amino acids: CASRGQILSAGELFF. CDR3 DNA: TGTGCCAGCAGGGGACAGATCCTCTCCGCCGGGGAGCTGTTTTTT.

The chain employs TRBV7-6 and TRBJ2-2, with D perhaps matching TRBD1 (6 bases). This CDR3 region has 15 residues. The V gene lost 3 bases and the J gene lost 0 bases, with 8 bases spanning the gap. Germline lookup yields CDR1 SGHVS and CDR2 FNYEAQ. The CDR3 sequence is CASSLGHTNTGELFF. The CDR3, as DNA: TGTGCCAGCAGCTTGGGACATACGAACACCGGGGAGCTGTTTTTT.

The V call is TRBV2, the J call TRBJ2-7; weak D call: TRBD1 (5 bases). Germline V gene data show CDR1 as SNHLY and CDR2 as FYNNEI. V lost 4 bases and J lost 2, with 9 bases in between. The CDR3 totals 13 residues. The chain's CDR3 is CASSVGHTYEQYF. In nucleotides, the CDR3 is TGTGCCAGCAGTGTAGGACATACCTACGAGCAGTACTTC.

This clone was recorded only once. This chain joins TRBV28 and TRBJ2-1; TRBD2 is a possible D gene (6 bases). CDR1 and CDR2 (germline): MDHEN, SYDVKM. The CDR3 length is 14 residues. V was pared by 6 bases and J by 12 bases, with 21 bases between. CDR3 loop: CASSEGLLRSGQFF. In nucleotides, the CDR3 is TGTGCCAGCAGCGAGGGACTCCTGAGGAGTGGGCAGTTCTTC.

V gene TRBV5-6 combines with J gene TRBJ1-1; D gene ambiguous. CDR3 length equals 15 residues. Trimming cost V 4 bases and J 1 base, with 14 bases left between them. Germline-derived CDR1 and CDR2 are SGHDT and YYEEEE. Here the CDR3 DNA reads TGTGCCAGCAGCCCCGCACTGGAGCGGAACACTGAAGCTTTCTTT. Its protein product is CASSPALERNTEAFF. The variable domain in full, completed from reference TRBV5-6 and TRBJ1-1, reads DAGVTQSPTHLIKTRGQQVTLRCSPKSGHDTVSWYQQALGQGPQFIFQYYEEEERQRGNFPDRFSGHQFPNYSSELNVNALLLGDSALYLCASSPALERNTEAFFGQGTRLTVV.

This sequence joins TRBV2 and TRBJ2-7; TRBD1 matches 9 bases. There are 14 residues in the CDR3. J was trimmed by 5 bases and V by 5 bases; bases with no gene match: 7. Germline lookup yields CDR1 SNHLY and CDR2 FYNNEI. Here the CDR3 reads CASSSQGQGNEQYF. The CDR3 bases are TGTGCCAGCAGTTCCCAAGGACAGGGGAACGAGCAGTACTTC.